This T cell receptor (beta chain) was sequenced in a study of CD8+ T cells in alopecia areata. Regarding the study as a whole: Tofacitinib delivered significant drops in scalp clonality and in expanded CD8+ clones among the top 100.

Treatment of the sample: oral pan-JAK inhibitor, 5-10 mg twice daily. Obtained from alopecia areata patients were lesional scalp punch biopsies along with peripheral blood. In this sample, this clone turned up a few times. Its antigen is undetermined. After isolation, RNA underwent reverse transcription to generate cDNA as the sequencing template. Data came from immunoSEQ multiplex PCR; TCRdb stores just in-frame clones and leaves some out. The sample records about 6,900 clones, nearly 70% being singletons. This receptor was obtained from a human donor with alopecia areata. Source: skin, taken at week 4, from a patient treated with tofacitinib.

The CDR3: CASRGTSGRGGDIQYF. The CDR3 DNA reads TGTGCCAGCAGGGGGACTAGCGGGAGGGGAGGGGACATTCAGTACTTC. The chain joins TRBV6-6 to TRBJ2-4, with 16 bases identical to TRBD2. With 6 bases clipped from V and 8 bases from J, the junction kept 7 bases outside the gene matches. The V gene's germline CDR1 is MNHNY and CDR2 SVGAGI (reference sequence). The CDR3 totals 16 residues.